This TCR beta chain was sequenced in a study of control samples from healthy donors and cancer patients. Some clones are missing from TCRdb's copy, which holds only in-frame ones; the method was immunoSEQ multiplex PCR. The sample shows around 90,000 clones, around 86% of them seen only once. Germline V gene data show CDR1 as SGHKS and CDR2 as YYEKEE (reference sequence). J gave up 1 base and V 0 bases, and 3 bases lay outside the gene matches. The CDR3 extends over 15 amino acids. The clonotype originates from a man aged 25 to 40 in good health. Material: blood. This chain links TRBV5-5 with TRBJ2-7; 8 bases align to TRBD1. The CDR3 spells CASSLVQGVSYEQYV. The CDR3 DNA follows: TGTGCCAGCAGCTTGGTACAGGGGGTATCCTACGAGCAGTACGTC.